Described below is a single T cell receptor beta chain sequence and its context. Its antigen is not known. One end of the junction varies from germline; a read error may be responsible. MiXCR, run by TCRdb on the 5' RACE reads, gives a single entry per CDR3 protein. This table holds some 1,600,000 distinct CDR3 sequences, roughly a third found once. In every case, the donor was a healthy Caucasian. Germline values: CDR1 SGHRS, CDR2 YFSETQ. The CDR3 is 15 residues long. The source of the sample is a study of identical twins. The study, taken as a whole, reports: Carriage of fewer insertions was seen in abundant cord blood beta clonotypes, whereas memory repertoires showed none. The same donors were not followed; conclusions instead depended on cross-sectional statistical analysis. Zero-insertion findings could be partly confounded by invariant cells (MAIT and iNKT cells).

The chain has TRBV5-1 and TRBJ2-1; 7 bases map to TRBD1. The sequenced material came from cord blood. This clonotype was obtained from a newborn girl in good health. CDR3 residues: CASSLDGTAYNEQFF. As DNA, the CDR3 is TGTGCCAGCAGTTTAGACGGGACAGCTTACAATGAGCAGTTCTTC.